This T cell receptor (beta chain) was sequenced during a study of cytomegalovirus exposure and HLA in healthy donors. The wider study: The early release's HLA-typed donors yielded some 85 million unique TCRs. General study points: Among the sequence variants, a highly shared cluster was likely an artifact of sequencing. For cytomegalovirus status, the classifier reportedly gave diagnoses with high specificity and sensitivity.

The PCR ran on 60 Vbeta and 13 Jbeta primers. Profiled with immunoSEQ multiplex PCR; TCRdb holds only in-frame clones, not every one. Here the sample spans 80,000 to 100,000 clones, over 65% being singletons. For this clone: What it binds is unknown.

Germline V gene sequence: CDR1 LGHNA, CDR2 YNFKEQ. The length of the CDR3 is 14 residues. V dropped 0 bases and J dropped 9 bases, with 12 bases sitting between them. The chain links TRBV4-2 to TRBJ1-5; D not resolved. The receptor comes from a man aged 25 to 45 in good health and CMV-seropositive. Material: PBMCs. CDR3 protein: CASSQELRWRPQHF. The CDR3 region has the DNA TGTGCCAGCAGCCAAGAACTCCGTTGGAGGCCCCAGCATTTT.